The clone carrying this T cell receptor (beta chain) was found a few times. Its antigen is still unknown. CDR3 length: 14 amino acids. V shed 3 bases and J 4 bases; nucleotides not matched to a gene: 9. CDR1 and CDR2 from the germline V gene are DFQATT and SNEGSKA (reference sequence). The sample comes from a study of T-cell reconstitution after alpha-beta-depleted transplantation in children. The study's findings and limits: The study reportedly traced alpha-beta T cells about two months after transplant to several hundred expanded graft clones. It was newly produced T cells that mostly accounted for T-cell counts and diversity one year after transplant. Surviving thymic progenitors and recipient T cells were the source of high TCRbeta diversity at day 60 in some patients.

Unique molecular identifiers tagged the TCRbeta library. TCRdb redid the calling of the PCR reads with MiXCR, one entry per CDR3 protein. The top ten clones hold 2.2% of a sample with a few hundred thousand distinct CDR3 sequences, 10% to 15% of them seen once. The source is a male patient aged 10-17 years who had a stem cell transplant for acute myeloid leukemia, so the T cells may come from the graft donor. The chain uses TRBV20-1 and TRBJ2-7; 7 nucleotides agree with TRBD2. Sequencing was performed on PBMCs, mostly from graft donor cells, taken 360 days after TCRalphabeta/CD19-depleted stem cell transplant. The CDR3 bases are TGCAGTGCTAGGTTGGCTAGCGGACTTTACGAGCAGTACTTC. Protein product: CSARLASGLYEQYF.